This T cell receptor (beta chain) was sequenced during a study of Graves' ophthalmopathy and Graves' hyperthyroidism. RNA transcripts yielded amplified TCR beta CDR3 regions. Following a first-round RT-PCR that used HTBI primers, a second-round multiplex PCR was carried out. TCRdb re-derived calls from the multiplex PCR reads in MiXCR, one entry per CDR3 protein. The data show about half a million distinct CDR3 sequences, under 15% seen once. Study-wide results and caveats: Thyroid clonotypes that were expanded above 0.001 frequency mostly also appeared in blood. A model of 13 signatures distinguished ophthalmopathy from stable hyperthyroidism at approximately 90% sensitivity and about 80% specificity.

The CDR3 consists of 16 residues. The germline CDR1 and CDR2 sequences are MNHEY and SMNVEV (reference sequence). J lost 4 bases, V lost 4 bases, and 4 bases had no gene match. Moderate-to-severe activity, CAS ≥3, NOSPECS ≥4 and duration under 3 months were recorded for donors with ophthalmopathy. This clonotype was counted at least ten times. Its antigen is as yet unknown. The V gene is TRBV27, the J gene TRBJ2-5; TRBD2 matches 15 bases. The clonotype was recovered from a woman younger than 45 with Graves' ophthalmopathy. Material: blood. Here the CDR3 DNA reads TGTGCCAGCAGTTCCCTGGGACTAGCGGGGGGAGAGACCCAGTACTTC. Amino acids: CASSSLGLAGGETQYF.